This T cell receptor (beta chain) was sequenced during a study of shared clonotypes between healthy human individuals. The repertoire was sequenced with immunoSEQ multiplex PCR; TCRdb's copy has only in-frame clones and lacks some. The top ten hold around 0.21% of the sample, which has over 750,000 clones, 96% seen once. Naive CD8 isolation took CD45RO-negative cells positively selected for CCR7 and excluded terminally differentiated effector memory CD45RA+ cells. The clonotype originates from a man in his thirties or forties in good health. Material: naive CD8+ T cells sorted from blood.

This CDR3 is CASSSQTGWNEKLFF. The CDR3 region has the DNA TGTGCCAGCAGTTCGCAGACAGGGTGGAATGAAAAACTGTTTTTT. This chain links TRBV27 with TRBJ1-4, with 7 bases aligning to TRBD1. The germline gives CDR1 MNHEY, CDR2 SMNVEV (reference sequence). This CDR3 contains 15 residues. V shed 4 bases, J shed 5 bases, and the junction held 7 bases outside the gene matches.